What follows are 5 T cell receptor beta chains derived from one specimen sequenced in a study of T cell changes during pregnancy in multiple sclerosis (dated by TCRdb to about 2019). Receptor libraries were prepared by the immunoSEQ multiplex PCR assay. Here the immuneACCESS table is served through TCRdb, limited to in-frame sequences with V and J called. Missing clones are a known gap in these copies; in checked studies unresolved V genes cover under half, and the rest lacks a known reason. This sample lists roughly 39,000 clones; less than 95% were detected once. The top ten clones comprise 0.47% of the sample. The source was CD4+ T cells from peripheral blood mononuclear cells, collected in the first trimester of pregnancy. Receptor source: a female donor in good health, enrolled as a control in a pregnancy study.

The V call is TRBV6-1, the J call TRBJ2-7; 10 bases are a match to TRBD1. In germline, CDR1 is MNHNS, CDR2 SASEGT. The trim removed 6 bases at V and 3 bases at J, leaving 8 bases unmatched. This CDR3 comprises 15 residues. The CDR3 DNA reads TGTGCCAGCAGAACAACGGGACAGGGGATCTACGAGCAGTACTTC. Its protein is CASRTTGQGIYEQYF.

This clone has only a few counts. Other DNA sequences in the sample encode the same CDR3. The V and J genes are TRBV19 and TRBJ1-2; TRBD1 matches 8 bases. Germline CDR1 LNHDA, CDR2 SQIVND (reference sequence). With V trimmed by 4 bases and J by 8 bases, 6 bases remained unmatched. The CDR3 length is 13 residues. The DNA for the CDR3 is TGTGCCAGTAGTAGAGGACAGGGCAACGGCTACACCTTC. It specifies CASSRGQGNGYTF.

The chain links TRBV2 to TRBJ2-6; 9 positions agree with TRBD1. The CDR3 has 17 residues. After removal of 6 bases from V and 0 bases from J, the junction contained 6 bases not matched to a gene. CDR1 SNHLY and CDR2 FYNNEI come from the germline V gene. The CDR3 DNA reads as TGTGCCAGCAGGCCGGGACAGGGCCTCTCTGGGGCCAACGTCCTGACTTTC. Translated: CASRPGQGLSGANVLTF.

This chain uses TRBV4-1 with TRBJ2-4; 10 bases agree with TRBD1. Per the germline V gene, CDR1 is MGHRA and CDR2 is YSYEKL. CDR3 length: 19 amino acids. V was pared by 1 base and J by 0 bases, with 9 bases of the junction left unmatched. Here the CDR3 reads CASSQAGTGAKLAKNIQYF. The CDR3 bases are TGCGCCAGCAGCCAAGCCGGGACAGGGGCCAAACTAGCCAAAAACATTCAGTACTTC.

The chain recombines TRBV30 with TRBJ2-3; D not certain. Germline loops: CDR1 GTSNPN, CDR2 SVGIG (reference sequence). Trimming stripped 0 bases from V and 0 bases from J, with 7 bases between. CDR3 size: 14 residues. The CDR3 region has the DNA TGTGCCTGGAGTGTACAGACGAGCACAGATACGCAGTATTTT. It translates to CAWSVQTSTDTQYF. Based on the CDR3 plus reference TRBV30 and TRBJ2-3, the full variable domain is SQTIHQWPATLVQPVGSPLSLECTVEGTSNPNLYWYRQAAGRGLQLLFYSVGIGQISSEVPQNLSASRPQDRQFILSSKKLLLSDSGFYLCAWSVQTSTDTQYFGPGTRLTVL.